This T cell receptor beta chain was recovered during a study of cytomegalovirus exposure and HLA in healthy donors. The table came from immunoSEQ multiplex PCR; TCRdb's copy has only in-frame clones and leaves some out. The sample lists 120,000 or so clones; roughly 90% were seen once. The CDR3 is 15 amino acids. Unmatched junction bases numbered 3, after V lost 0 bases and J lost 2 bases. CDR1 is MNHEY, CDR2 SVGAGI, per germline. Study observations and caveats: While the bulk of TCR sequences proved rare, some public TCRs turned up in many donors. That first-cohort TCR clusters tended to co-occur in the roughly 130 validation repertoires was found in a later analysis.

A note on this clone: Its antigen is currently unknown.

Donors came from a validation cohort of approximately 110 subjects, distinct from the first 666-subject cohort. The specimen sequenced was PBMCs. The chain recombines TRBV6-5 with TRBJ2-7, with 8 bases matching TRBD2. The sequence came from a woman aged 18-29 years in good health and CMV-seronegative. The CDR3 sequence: CASSYSTSGTYEQYF. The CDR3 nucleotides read TGTGCCAGCAGTTACTCTACTAGCGGAACCTACGAGCAGTACTTC.